Presented here are 29 T cell receptor beta chains from one specimen sequenced in a study of blood T cell repertoires in COVID-19. Sequenced by immunoSEQ multiplex PCR; TCRdb stores in-frame clones only, minus some. The data hold 52,000 or so clones, with around 91% observed a single time. Sample: peripheral blood. These receptor sequences come from a human donor in a cohort sampled during active COVID-19.

This chain uses TRBV10-3 with TRBJ2-2, with 7 bases identical to TRBD1. J lost 1 base, V lost 10 bases, and 9 bases had no gene match. There are 15 residues in the CDR3. Germline V gives CDR1 ENHRY, CDR2 SYGVKD. Written as DNA, the CDR3 is TGTGCCAACTCCCCTCGGGACAGGAACACCGGGGAGCTGTTTTTT. Translation: CANSPRDRNTGELFF.

The chain carries TRBV9 and TRBJ1-2, with D hard to call. This CDR3 has 16 amino acids. Deletions cut 6 bases from V and 0 bases from J, with 18 bases between. Germline CDR1 reads SGDLS; CDR2 reads YYNGEE. CDR3 bases: TGTGCCAGCACCCTAGCTCCCGGGTCCTCTAACTATGGCTACACCTTC. The encoded protein is CASTLAPGSSNYGYTF.

The J gene is TRBJ1-1, the V gene TRBV6-6; D remains ambiguous. CDR3 size: 14 residues. V lost 0 bases to trimming and J lost 2 bases, with 7 bases between them. CDR1 is MNHNY and CDR2 is SVGAGI in the germline V gene (reference sequence). CDR3 DNA sequence: TGTGCCAGCAGTTACTCGATCAGAAACACTGAAGCTTTCTTT. Translation gives CASSYSIRNTEAFF.

The chain carries TRBV11-3 and TRBJ2-7; 9 nucleotides align to TRBD2. CDR1 and CDR2 (germline): SGHNT, YENEEA. V trimming: 1 base; J trimming: 4 bases; junction bases outside the gene matches: 2. This CDR3 region has 14 residues. DNA for the CDR3: TGTGCCAGCAGCTTAGGGACTAGCGATTACGAGCAGTACTTC. Translated: CASSLGTSDYEQYF.

The chain is built from TRBV6-6 and TRBJ2-7; 9 positions match TRBD2. CDR1 is MNHNY, CDR2 SVGAGI, per germline (reference sequence). The junction had 14 bases not matched to a gene; V was cut back by 5 bases and J by 3 bases. The CDR3 length is 17 residues. CDR3 bases: TGTGCCAGCAGTCACAAGGCCCCGGGACTAGCCTTCTACGAGCAGTACTTC. Its translation is CASSHKAPGLAFYEQYF.

This chain uses TRBV5-1 with TRBJ2-1; 8 bases agree with TRBD1. The CDR3 totals 14 residues. After removal of 4 bases from V and 7 bases from J, the junction contained 7 bases not matched to a gene. Germline CDR1 SGHRS, CDR2 YFSETQ. The CDR3 sequence is CASSRGQVVNEQFF. For the CDR3, the DNA is TGCGCCAGCAGCCGGGGACAGGTTGTTAATGAGCAGTTCTTC.

The CDR3 sequence: CAWSNTDREGPFF. The CDR3 DNA sequence: TGTGCCTGGAGTAACACCGACCGGGAAGGGCCGTTCTTC. The J gene is TRBJ2-1, the V gene TRBV30, with D maybe TRBD2 (5 bases). The length of the CDR3 is 13 residues. Trimming took off 2 bases at V and 15 bases at J, with 20 bases between the two ends. The germline CDR1 and CDR2 sequences are GTSNPN and SVGIG (reference sequence).

CDR3 DNA sequence: TGTGCCAGCAGCTTAGCGGGAGGGCCCGGCACCGGGGAGCTGTTTTTT. Protein: CASSLAGGPGTGELFF. The gene calls are TRBV11-1 and TRBJ2-2; 7 bases map to TRBD2. This CDR3 has 16 amino acids. CDR1 is SGHAT and CDR2 is FQDESV in the germline V gene (reference sequence). The ends lost 0 bases at V and 4 bases at J; junction bases unmatched: 5.

This rearrangement joins TRBV28 to TRBJ1-5; 7 bases are a match to TRBD1. Losses at the gene ends were 2 bases for V and 2 bases for J; bases not matched to a gene: 6. Per the germline V gene, CDR1 is MDHEN and CDR2 is SYDVKM. This CDR3 contains 16 residues. The CDR3 reads CASSLGDSSGNQPQHF. In DNA form, the CDR3 reads TGTGCCAGCAGTTTAGGGGACAGTTCGGGCAATCAGCCCCAGCATTTT.

This sequence joins TRBV5-1 and TRBJ1-1; D gene uncertain. CDR3 size: 15 residues. Trimming took 4 bases from V and 5 from J, leaving 18 bases between them. Germline V gives CDR1 SGHRS, CDR2 YFSETQ. CDR3: CASSALDSPRTEAFF. Written as DNA, the CDR3 is TGCGCCAGCAGCGCACTAGACTCCCCCCGGACTGAAGCTTTCTTT.

The CDR3 sequence is CSVEGSGYEQYF. CDR3 DNA: TGCAGCGTTGAGGGGAGTGGTTACGAGCAGTACTTC. This chain joins TRBV29-1 and TRBJ2-7; the D gene is possibly TRBD2 (5 bases). The CDR3 runs to 12 residues. The germline V and J ends were trimmed by 3 bases and 4 bases, with 10 bases remaining between them. Germline V CDR1 and CDR2: SQVTM, ANQGSEA.

This clone was counted once. The chain has TRBV5-1 and TRBJ2-1; 7 bases fit TRBD2. This CDR3 has 15 amino acids. Unmatched junction bases numbered 11, after V lost 2 bases and J lost 9 bases. Germline CDR1 SGHRS, CDR2 YFSETQ. The CDR3 DNA is TGCGCCAGCAGCTTCGCGGGAGATCGGTGGAGTGAGCAGTTCTTC. It specifies CASSFAGDRWSEQFF.

This clone has just one count. The chain couples TRBV6-1 to TRBJ2-1; 14 bases fit TRBD2. The CDR3 contains 15 residues. The V segment lost 3 bases and the J segment 8 bases; nucleotides outside the gene matches: 3. Germline CDR1 and CDR2: MNHNS and SASEGT. CDR3 in DNA: TGTGCCAGCAGTGAGACTAGCGGGAGGGCATATGAGCAGTTCTTC. The encoded protein is CASSETSGRAYEQFF.

V usage is TRBV14 and J usage is TRBJ1-2; D ambiguous. The CDR3 spans 11 residues. Trimming left V 1 base short and J 8 bases short, with 5 bases between. CDR1 and CDR2 from the germline V gene are SGHDN and FVKESK. The CDR3 sequence is CASSQVGGYTF. The CDR3 nucleotides read TGTGCCAGCAGCCAAGTCGGGGGCTACACCTTC.

The chain carries TRBV6-4 and TRBJ2-1; TRBD2 matches 13 bases. The V gene's germline CDR1 is MRHNA and CDR2 SNTAGT. There are 15 residues in the CDR3. The V segment lost 0 bases and the J segment 7 bases; nucleotides outside the gene matches: 0. In nucleotides, the CDR3 is TGTGCCAGCAGTGACTCACTAGCGGGAGGGAATGAGCAGTTCTTC. It encodes CASSDSLAGGNEQFF.

The genes are TRBV19 and TRBJ2-1; perhaps TRBD1 as D (6 bases). The CDR3 totals 16 residues. Trimming cost V 5 bases and J 8 bases, with 22 bases left between them. Germline CDR1 reads LNHDA; CDR2 reads SQIVND (reference sequence). CDR3: CASSEIRTDLGDEQFF. CDR3 DNA sequence: TGTGCCAGTAGTGAGATTCGGACAGACCTAGGGGATGAGCAGTTCTTC. Combining the CDR3 with reference TRBV19 and TRBJ2-1 gives the whole variable domain DGGITQSPKYLFRKEGQNVTLSCEQNLNHDAMYWYRQDPGQGLRLIYYSQIVNDFQKGDIAEGYSVSREKKESFPLTVTSAQKNPTAFYLCASSEIRTDLGDEQFFGPGTRLTVL.

This chain joins TRBV5-8 and TRBJ2-1; D not certain. The CDR3 extends over 14 amino acids. Germline V gene lookup returns CDR1 SGHTS and CDR2 YDEGEE. The V and J ends lost 0 bases and 5 bases respectively, with 9 bases between them. The CDR3 is CASSLGLYNNEQFF. The CDR3 nucleotides read TGTGCCAGCAGCTTGGGCCTTTACAACAATGAGCAGTTCTTC.

The chain combines TRBV30 with TRBJ1-3; 8 bases are shared with TRBD1. Germline CDR1 reads GTSNPN; CDR2 reads SVGIG (reference sequence). The V segment lost 4 bases and the J segment 16 bases; nucleotides outside the gene matches: 12. There are 12 residues in the CDR3. The CDR3 is CAWKSGGGSGYF. As DNA, the CDR3 is TGTGCCTGGAAGTCAGGGGGCGGGTCCGGCTATTTT.

CDR3 sequence reads: CASSLVVGRGQETQYF. In DNA, the CDR3 is TGTGCCAGCAGCTTAGTAGTGGGGCGGGGACAAGAGACCCAGTACTTC. The gene calls are TRBV7-9 and TRBJ2-5, with a tentative D call TRBD2 (6 bases). CDR3 length equals 16 residues. Germline loops: CDR1 SEHNR, CDR2 FQNEAQ (reference sequence). Trimming stripped 1 base from V and 2 bases from J, with 14 bases between.

This chain joins TRBV6-1 and TRBJ1-5; D call uncertain. CDR3 length: 15 amino acids. Germline CDR1 is MNHNS and CDR2 is SASEGT. V shed 1 base and J shed 0 bases, with 7 bases lying between them. The CDR3: CASSEEQYSNQPQHF. For the CDR3, the DNA is TGTGCCAGCAGTGAAGAACAGTATAGCAATCAGCCCCAGCATTTT.

This clone has just one count. The chain couples TRBV7-2 to TRBJ2-2; no reliable D call. Germline V gene data show CDR1 as SGHTA and CDR2 as FQGNSA. V lost 2 bases and J 3 bases, leaving 10 bases between the germline ends. The CDR3 totals 15 residues. In DNA, the CDR3 is TGTGCCAGCAGCTTAAGGAGTACGGACACCGGGGAGCTGTTTTTT. This sequence encodes CASSLRSTDTGELFF.

The rearrangement uses TRBV5-6 and TRBJ2-7; possible D gene TRBD1, 5 bases. Germline V lookup: CDR1 SGHDT, CDR2 YYEEEE. The V end was cut by 0 bases, the J end by 4 bases, with 5 bases between. The CDR3 runs to 12 residues. The DNA for the CDR3 is TGTGCCAGCAGCTTGGAGGGGTACGAGCAGTACTTC. It encodes CASSLEGYEQYF.

V is TRBV2 and J is TRBJ2-1, with 10 bases lining up with TRBD1. V shed 6 bases and J 4 bases; nucleotides not matched to a gene: 6. Germline-derived CDR1 and CDR2 are SNHLY and FYNNEI. The CDR3 loop spans 15 amino acids. CDR3 sequence reads: CASSPGQGSYNEQFF. In nucleotides, the CDR3 is TGTGCCAGCAGCCCGGGACAGGGGTCGTACAATGAGCAGTTCTTC.

The chain combines TRBV9 with TRBJ1-2; D is perhaps TRBD1 (6 bases). The germline V and J ends were trimmed by 3 bases and 0 bases, with 9 bases remaining between them. Germline assignment: CDR1 SGDLS and CDR2 YYNGEE. The CDR3 loop spans 14 amino acids. CDR3 loop: CASSGTDTNYGYTF. The CDR3 DNA sequence: TGTGCCAGCAGCGGGACAGACACTAACTATGGCTACACCTTC.

The chain recombines TRBV5-1 with TRBJ2-7, with TRBD2 matching 10 bases. The junction had 10 bases not matched to a gene; V was cut back by 4 bases and J by 0 bases. The CDR3 sequence is 17 residues long. Germline values: CDR1 SGHRS, CDR2 YFSETQ. CDR3 amino acids: CASSPRTSGVSSYEQYF. In DNA form, the CDR3 reads TGCGCCAGCAGCCCGAGGACTAGCGGAGTAAGCTCCTACGAGCAGTACTTC.

The V and J genes are TRBV28 and TRBJ1-6, with TRBD1 identical over 9 bases. Germline lookup yields CDR1 MDHEN and CDR2 SYDVKM. The CDR3 has 16 residues. V lost 5 bases, J lost 10 bases, and 12 bases stayed unmatched. The CDR3 nucleotides are TGTGCCAGCAGTCCCCTGGGGGGACAGGGTCGCTCACCCCTCCACTTT. Amino acid sequence: CASSPLGGQGRSPLHF.

The chain joins TRBV6-5 to TRBJ2-7; TRBD2 matches at 13 bases. After removal of 10 bases from V and 4 bases from J, the junction contained 4 bases not matched to a gene. CDR3 size: 13 residues. Per germline, CDR1 MNHEY and CDR2 SVGAGI. CDR3 amino acids: CATTTSGRYEQYF. CDR3 nucleotide sequence: TGTGCCACCACGACTAGCGGGAGGTACGAGCAGTACTTC.

CDR3 DNA sequence: TGTGCCAGCAGCTACTCGGGAAGGAACCTAAACTATGGCTACACCTTC. Protein product: CASSYSGRNLNYGYTF. The chain combines TRBV5-6 with TRBJ1-2; D is undetermined. Germline V lookup: CDR1 SGHDT, CDR2 YYEEEE. CDR3 length: 16 amino acids. With 3 bases removed from V and 2 bases from J, the gap between germline ends came to 17 bases.

The rearrangement uses TRBV5-1 and TRBJ1-1; D remains ambiguous. This CDR3 spans 15 amino acids. CDR1 and CDR2 (germline): SGHRS, YFSETQ. Trimming cost V 6 bases and J 0 bases, with 15 bases left between them. The CDR3 DNA is TGCGCCAGCAATGAGAGGGATTCGGTGAACACTGAAGCTTTCTTT. It specifies CASNERDSVNTEAFF.